This TCR beta chain emerged from a study of cytotoxic CD8 clonotypes in ibrutinib-treated CLL. As for the study in general: Timing of response sample collection was a median roughly twelve months after treatment start, with a range of 6 to 36.

Sequencing used immunoSEQ multiplex PCR; TCRdb keeps in-frame clones, though not all of them. The table lists more than 200,000 clones, 60% to 80% of them singletons. Libraries of TCR beta were made from approximately 2 micrograms of genomic DNA that came from cryopreserved PBMCs. This CDR3 is built from 15 residues. Per the germline V gene, CDR1 is MNHEY and CDR2 is SVGAGI. Between the trimmed V and J ends, which lost 5 bases and 14 bases, there was a span of 26 bases. Whole-study results and caveats: Clonality was higher at baseline than in age-matched healthy donors and tracked circulating CD8+ T-cell counts. Clonality increased with ibrutinib response but returned toward baseline at progression.

In regard to this clone: What it recognizes is unknown.

This sequence joins TRBV6-5 and TRBJ2-3; D ambiguous. The TCR was taken from a human donor with chronic lymphocytic leukemia. Sequencing used PBMCs, obtained after 12 months of ibrutinib treatment. DNA for the CDR3: TGTGCCAGCAGTCTCCACCCGGGCTCCATTGCCCACGGGTATTTT. Translation: CASSLHPGSIAHGYF.